Presented here are 22 T cell receptor beta chains from one specimen sequenced in a study of cytomegalovirus exposure and HLA in healthy donors. The primer mix had 60 Vbeta and 13 Jbeta primers. Clones were read by immunoSEQ multiplex PCR, and TCRdb kept only the in-frame ones, dropping some. This sample has 150,000 to 200,000 clones, with around 77% found just once. The sample was PBMCs. All receptors derive from a woman in her twenties or thirties in good health and CMV-seronegative.

This clone was observed a few times. This chain uses TRBV5-4 with TRBJ2-7; a weak D match, TRBD1 (6 bases). CDR3 length equals 14 residues. Trimming pared 4 bases from V and 9 bases from J, leaving 20 bases between. Germline V gene sequence: CDR1 SGHNT, CDR2 YYREEE (reference sequence). The CDR3 protein is CASSREGSATGQYF. The CDR3 bases are TGTGCCAGCAGCCGAGAGGGCTCGGCGACAGGGCAGTACTTC.

This chain joins TRBV5-1 and TRBJ2-2, with 10 bases aligning to TRBD2. V trimming: 2 bases; J trimming: 0 bases; junction bases outside the gene matches: 1. This CDR3 has 16 amino acids. Germline loops: CDR1 SGHRS, CDR2 YFSETQ. As DNA, the CDR3 is TGCGCCAGCAGCTTACTAGCGGGGACGAACACCGGGGAGCTGTTTTTT. It yields the protein CASSLLAGTNTGELFF.

The chain has TRBV7-9 and TRBJ1-1; D call uncertain. The CDR3 contains 11 residues. Germline lookup yields CDR1 SEHNR and CDR2 FQNEAQ (reference sequence). V was shortened by 5 bases and J by 7 bases, with 8 bases between the two germline ends. CDR3 DNA sequence: TGTGCCAGCAGCCCGCCGGGTGAAGCTTTCTTT. Translated, it gives CASSPPGEAFF.

The chain combines TRBV7-2 with TRBJ1-3; no clear D gene. CDR1 and CDR2 (germline): SGHTA, FQGNSA. The CDR3 has 12 amino acids. V was cut by 5 bases and J by 4 bases, with 6 bases left in between. CDR3: CASSEQGNTIYF. The CDR3 DNA is TGTGCCAGCAGCGAACAGGGAAACACCATATATTTT.

The chain combines TRBV27 with TRBJ2-1, with D maybe TRBD1 (6 bases). The CDR3 totals 17 residues. From germline, CDR1 is MNHEY and CDR2 SMNVEV (reference sequence). V was shortened by 7 bases and J by 3 bases, with 22 bases between the two germline ends. In nucleotides, the CDR3 is TGTGCCAGCATCTATAGTGGGGGCCCACGCCTCTACAATGAGCAGTTCTTC. This translates into CASIYSGGPRLYNEQFF.

V gene TRBV4-1 combines with J gene TRBJ1-4, with TRBD1 identical over 8 bases. Trimming cost V 4 bases and J 5 bases; bases outside gene matches: 15. CDR3 size: 18 residues. Germline V gene lookup returns CDR1 MGHRA and CDR2 YSYEKL. The CDR3 region is CASSPTGETRRYNEKLFF. The CDR3 nucleotides read TGCGCCAGCAGCCCGACAGGGGAGACCCGGAGGTACAATGAAAAACTGTTTTTT.

The V and J genes are TRBV29-1 and TRBJ2-5, with a possible D match to TRBD2 (8 bases). Germline values: CDR1 SQVTM, CDR2 ANQGSEA. This CDR3 region has 12 residues. V lost 8 bases and J lost 5, with 15 bases in between. This CDR3 reads CSSGQRGETQYF. The CDR3 DNA reads TGCAGCTCGGGACAGCGGGGGGAGACCCAGTACTTC.

This chain uses TRBV5-1 with TRBJ1-1; 9 bases are a match to TRBD1. Trimming removed 2 bases from V and 3 bases from J; junction bases left unmatched: 8. This CDR3 is built from 16 residues. Germline CDR1 reads SGHRS; CDR2 reads YFSETQ. As DNA, the CDR3 is TGCGCCAGCAGCTTAACAGGGGGCAGAGTGGACACTGAAGCTTTCTTT. The encoded protein is CASSLTGGRVDTEAFF.

The V gene is TRBV6-5, the J gene TRBJ2-3, with 8 bases fitting TRBD2. V was clipped by 0 bases and J by 3 bases; unmatched bases: 2. There are 15 residues in the CDR3. Germline V gene sequence: CDR1 MNHEY, CDR2 SVGAGI. CDR3 amino acids: CASSYSGGGTDTQYF. The CDR3 nucleotides read TGTGCCAGCAGTTACTCGGGCGGGGGGACAGATACGCAGTATTTT.

The rearrangement joins TRBV5-6 to TRBJ1-1; TRBD1 agrees at 12 bases. From germline, CDR1 is SGHDT and CDR2 YYEEEE. The CDR3 sequence is 16 residues long. The ends lost 4 bases at V and 5 bases at J; junction bases unmatched: 9. The CDR3 loop is CASSPRDRGRGTEAFF. The CDR3 nucleotides are TGTGCCAGCAGCCCCCGGGACAGGGGGCGAGGGACTGAAGCTTTCTTT.

The chain couples TRBV20-1 to TRBJ1-1; D not resolved. CDR1 and CDR2 (germline): DFQATT, SNEGSKA (reference sequence). The CDR3 has 11 amino acids. Deletions cut 7 bases from V and 2 bases from J, with 8 bases between. The CDR3 sequence: CSVPFNTEAFF. In nucleotides, the CDR3 is TGCAGTGTCCCTTTTAACACTGAAGCTTTCTTT.

This sequence joins TRBV27 and TRBJ1-2; the D gene is possibly TRBD1 (5 bases). The germline CDR1 and CDR2 sequences are MNHEY and SMNVEV (reference sequence). This CDR3 has 13 residues. Trimming removed 2 bases at V and 6 bases at J, with 10 bases between. The CDR3 protein is CASSLNRGHGYTF. CDR3 nucleotide sequence: TGTGCCAGCAGTTTAAATAGGGGCCATGGCTACACCTTC.

V usage is TRBV28 and J usage is TRBJ1-6; D call uncertain. CDR3 length equals 12 residues. The germline V gene encodes CDR1 MDHEN and CDR2 SYDVKM. Trimming pared 7 bases from V and 13 bases from J, leaving 14 bases between. CDR3 nucleotide sequence: TGTGCCAGCAACACACCCCCCCTCCCCCTCCACTTT. Translation gives CASNTPPLPLHF.

This clone was recorded only once. The chain joins TRBV19 to TRBJ1-1; D may be TRBD1 (6 bases). The germline V and J ends were trimmed by 6 bases and 4 bases, with 15 bases remaining between them. The CDR3 spans 14 residues. CDR1 is LNHDA, CDR2 SQIVND, per germline (reference sequence). CDR3 DNA: TGTGCCAGTAGCTCCGGGGGGGCGGTCACTGAAGCTTTCTTT. This gives the protein CASSSGGAVTEAFF.

V gene TRBV29-1 combines with J gene TRBJ2-5, with TRBD1 matching 7 bases. Germline trimming cut 5 bases from V and 5 bases from J; bases unmatched to any gene: 8. The germline V gene encodes CDR1 SQVTM and CDR2 ANQGSEA. The CDR3 has 13 amino acids. The CDR3 bases are TGCAGCGTTAACAGGGGTCCGCGGGAGACCCAGTACTTC. It translates to CSVNRGPRETQYF.

The CDR3 DNA reads as TGTGCCAGCAGTGACTCGGGACTAGCGGGGTTGGATACGCAGTATTTT. Amino acid sequence: CASSDSGLAGLDTQYF. This rearrangement joins TRBV6-4 to TRBJ2-3, with 13 nucleotides matching TRBD2. Losses at the gene ends were 0 bases for V and 6 bases for J; bases not matched to a gene: 3. This CDR3 region has 16 residues. Germline values: CDR1 MRHNA, CDR2 SNTAGT.

The CDR3 loop is CSGLAGSDTQYF. The CDR3 bases are TGCAGCGGTCTAGCGGGGTCAGATACGCAGTATTTT. The chain employs TRBV29-1 and TRBJ2-3, with 9 bases matching TRBD2. The CDR3 is 12 amino acids. V shed 7 bases and J 4 bases; nucleotides not matched to a gene: 3. Germline CDR1 is SQVTM and CDR2 is ANQGSEA.

This clone was counted at least ten times. The CDR3 protein is CASTDPLGQGRGYTF. The CDR3 DNA reads as TGTGCCAGCACCGACCCCCTAGGACAGGGCCGTGGCTACACCTTC. V usage is TRBV2 and J usage is TRBJ1-2, with 8 nucleotides matching TRBD1. CDR1 is SNHLY and CDR2 is FYNNEI in the germline V gene. The length of the CDR3 is 15 residues. The ends lost 7 bases at V and 7 bases at J; junction bases unmatched: 14.

This clone was recorded only once. This sequence joins TRBV7-2 and TRBJ2-7, with TRBD2 matching over 10 bases. V gave up 5 bases and J gave up 1 base; unmatched junction bases: 5. Germline V gene lookup returns CDR1 SGHTA and CDR2 FQGNSA. The CDR3 spans 15 residues. The CDR3 DNA reads TGTGCCAGCAGCCCACAGCGGGGGGGTTCCTACGAGCAGTACTTC. Protein sequence: CASSPQRGGSYEQYF.

The rearrangement links TRBV29-1 to TRBJ1-1; TRBD1 aligns across 8 bases. Trimming took 3 bases from V and 5 from J; bases not matched to a gene: 2. This CDR3 is built from 12 residues. Germline V gene lookup returns CDR1 SQVTM and CDR2 ANQGSEA. The CDR3 region is CSVDRGPTEAFF. CDR3 DNA: TGCAGCGTTGACAGGGGGCCAACTGAAGCTTTCTTT.

This sequence joins TRBV28 and TRBJ2-2; TRBD2 matches at 9 bases. CDR3 length equals 17 residues. After removal of 4 bases from V and 3 bases from J, the junction contained 9 bases not matched to a gene. Germline-derived CDR1 and CDR2 are MDHEN and SYDVKM. As DNA, the CDR3 is TGTGCCAGCAGTTCGGGTAGCGGGGGATATTACACCGGGGAGCTGTTTTTT. Its protein product is CASSSGSGGYYTGELFF.

This chain uses TRBV30 with TRBJ1-3; the D gene is possibly TRBD1 (5 bases). The CDR3 loop spans 16 amino acids. The V end lost 3 bases, the J end lost 0 bases, and 15 bases lay between the germline ends. Looked up from germline, CDR1 is GTSNPN and CDR2 is SVGIG (reference sequence). The CDR3 DNA sequence: TGTGCCTGGAGGCCCCCGGGACTCAGCTCTGGAAACACCATATATTTT. Its translation: CAWRPPGLSSGNTIYF.